The entry below gives a single T cell receptor (beta chain) sequence along with its context. Its antigen is as yet unknown. With 4 bases removed from V and 8 bases from J, the gap between germline ends came to 19 bases. CDR3 length equals 15 residues. Germline values: CDR1 SGHRS, CDR2 YFSETQ. This sample was taken from a study of identical twins. Template switching, a step in the protocol, added a universal primer site, and cDNA carried unique molecular identifiers. TCRdb re-called the 5' RACE reads through MiXCR, storing one row per CDR3 protein. The sample gives around 530,000 distinct CDR3 sequences, roughly 15% of which show up once; 0.44% is in the top ten. Study-wide findings and caveats: In drawing conclusions, the study used cross-sectional statistical analysis and did not follow the same donors. Invariant populations such as MAIT and iNKT cells could partly muddle zero-insertion analyses.

Separately, the same data were catalogued under a study of yellow fever vaccine responses in identical twins. Per that paper: Twins' vaccine T cell responses reportedly seemed partly convergent and partly personalized.

This chain links TRBV5-1 with TRBJ2-1; D perhaps matches TRBD2 (6 bases). Sequencing used CD4+ T cells sorted from blood. The clonotype comes from a woman in her late teens or twenties in good health. The CDR3 spells CASSPRASAIDEQFF. The DNA of the CDR3 is TGCGCCAGCAGCCCCCGGGCTAGCGCTATCGATGAGCAGTTCTTC.